The 29 T cell receptor beta chains given below trace back to one sample, sequenced in a study of blood T cell repertoires in COVID-19. Assay used: immunoSEQ multiplex PCR; TCRdb lists only in-frame clones, some missing. The sample has 200,000 to 250,000 clones, 80% seen once; the top ten hold 7.4%. The sample comprised PBMCs or T cells enriched from blood (not recorded which). The receptor source for this set is a woman in her thirties or forties with acute COVID-19.

This clone came up a few times. The chain is built from TRBV7-2 and TRBJ2-7; 8 bases align to TRBD1. With 5 bases clipped from V and 0 bases from J, the junction kept 6 bases outside the gene matches. This CDR3 contains 15 residues. From germline, CDR1 is SGHTA and CDR2 FQGNSA. This CDR3 is CASSAMDRASYEQYF. The DNA for the CDR3 is TGTGCCAGCAGCGCAATGGACAGGGCCTCCTACGAGCAGTACTTC. The full variable domain, in which reference TRBV7-2 and TRBJ2-7 provide the parts outside the CDR3, is GAGVSQSPSNKVTEKGKDVELRCDPISGHTALYWYRQSLGQGLEFLIYFQGNSAPDKSGLPSDRFSAERTGGSVSTLTIQRTQQEDSAVYLCASSAMDRASYEQYFGPGTRLTVT.

J is TRBJ2-1 and V is TRBV19; D remains ambiguous. Trimming took 6 bases from V and 8 from J, leaving 11 bases between them. Germline V gene lookup returns CDR1 LNHDA and CDR2 SQIVND (reference sequence). This CDR3 has 12 amino acids. CDR3 nucleotides: TGTGCCAGTAGCAAAATCGGGTATGAGCAGTTCTTC. Translation: CASSKIGYEQFF.

This clone has only a few counts. The chain employs TRBV29-1 and TRBJ2-1; TRBD1 matches 8 bases. The CDR3 length is 11 residues. Per the germline V gene, CDR1 is SQVTM and CDR2 is ANQGSEA. The J segment lost 8 bases and the V segment lost 6 bases, leaving 3 bases of the junction unmatched. Here the CDR3 reads CSVDRVDEQFF. The CDR3 nucleotides are TGCAGCGTGGACAGGGTGGATGAGCAGTTCTTC.

This clone has more than one count but fewer than ten. This rearrangement joins TRBV7-2 to TRBJ1-2; D may be TRBD1 (5 bases). Trimming pared 1 base from V and 8 bases from J, leaving 11 bases between. This CDR3 has 13 residues. CDR1 SGHTA and CDR2 FQGNSA come from the germline V gene. This CDR3 reads CASSLGGPGGYTF. CDR3 bases: TGTGCCAGCAGCTTAGGGGGCCCCGGGGGCTACACCTTC.

The rearrangement joins TRBV9 to TRBJ2-3; 12 nucleotides align to TRBD2. Germline V gene lookup returns CDR1 SGDLS and CDR2 YYNGEE. Germline trimming cut 3 bases from V and 4 bases from J; bases unmatched to any gene: 12. The CDR3 is 18 amino acids. Written as DNA, the CDR3 is TGTGCCAGCAGCGGGGTCCTAGCGGGAGGGCCTAGTGCAGATACGCAGTATTTT. Protein sequence: CASSGVLAGGPSADTQYF.

The V and J genes are TRBV4-1 and TRBJ2-3; 8 bases are a match to TRBD2. V was pared by 0 bases and J by 3 bases, with 8 bases of the junction left unmatched. The germline V gene has CDR1 MGHRA and CDR2 YSYEKL. The CDR3 totals 17 residues. CDR3 coding DNA: TGCGCCAGCAGCCAAGATCGAGCGGGGGCCCAGACAGATACGCAGTATTTT. As protein: CASSQDRAGAQTDTQYF.

The J gene is TRBJ2-6, the V gene TRBV3-1 (or the pseudogene TRBV3-2); D not certain. This CDR3 spans 16 amino acids. V lost 1 base to trimming and J lost 1 base, with 8 bases between them. CDR1 is LGHDT, CDR2 YNNKEL, per germline (reference sequence). CDR3 residues: CASSQGRSSGANVLTF. CDR3 DNA: TGTGCCAGCAGCCAAGGAAGGAGTTCTGGGGCCAACGTCCTGACTTTC.

The chain uses TRBV6-5 and TRBJ1-5; weak D call: TRBD1 (6 bases). Germline lookup yields CDR1 MNHEY and CDR2 SVGAGI. This CDR3 has 13 residues. V lost 6 bases to trimming and J lost 2 bases, with 8 bases between them. The CDR3 nucleotides are TGTGCCAGCAGGGGACAACGCAATCAGCCCCAGCATTTT. This encodes CASRGQRNQPQHF.

V and J are TRBV7-2 and TRBJ2-3, with 7 nucleotides matching TRBD2. V shed 5 bases, J shed 2 bases, and the junction held 7 bases outside the gene matches. CDR1 is SGHTA and CDR2 is FQGNSA in the germline V gene. The CDR3 has 15 residues. The CDR3 region is CASSLKAGNTDTQYF. CDR3 sequence (DNA): TGTGCCAGCAGCCTTAAAGCGGGGAACACAGATACGCAGTATTTT.

The gene calls are TRBV6-5 and TRBJ1-2; D is unresolved. Trimming removed 2 bases from V and 2 bases from J, with 12 bases in between. Germline CDR1 is MNHEY and CDR2 is SVGAGI. CDR3 size: 15 residues. The CDR3 DNA reads TGTGCCAGCAGTTACGTCGGACTTAAAAACTATGGCTACACCTTC. Translated, it gives CASSYVGLKNYGYTF.

The V and J genes are TRBV18 and TRBJ2-2; D gene uncertain. The CDR3 consists of 15 residues. V lost 1 base and J 4 bases, leaving 10 bases between the germline ends. CDR1 is KGHSH and CDR2 is LQKENI in the germline V gene. CDR3 protein: CASSPQPGSTGELFF. CDR3 DNA sequence: TGTGCCAGCTCACCACAACCAGGAAGCACCGGGGAGCTGTTTTTT.

This chain connects TRBV6-2 or TRBV6-3 to TRBJ1-2; D remains unclear. Trimming took off 5 bases at V and 4 bases at J, with 11 bases between the two ends. The CDR3 contains 13 residues. Looked up from germline, CDR1 is MNHEY and CDR2 is SVGEGT. The CDR3 region has the DNA TGTGCCAGCAGTCCCCAACAGAGCTATGGCTACACCTTC. Amino acids: CASSPQQSYGYTF.

The rearrangement joins TRBV6-2 or TRBV6-3 to TRBJ2-3; 12 bases map to TRBD2. The junction had 10 bases not matched to a gene; V was cut back by 4 bases and J by 5 bases. CDR3 length: 17 residues. Germline assignment: CDR1 MNHEY and CDR2 SVGEGT. In DNA, the CDR3 is TGTGCCAGCAGTTTCTCAGCGACTAGCGGGAGAAGAGATACGCAGTATTTT. Translating it yields CASSFSATSGRRDTQYF.

This clone has just one count. The genes are TRBV3-1 (or the pseudogene TRBV3-2) and TRBJ2-1; D is unresolved. The CDR3 runs to 12 residues. Deletions cut 1 base from V and 11 bases from J, with 9 bases between. Per the germline V gene, CDR1 is LGHDT and CDR2 is YNNKEL (reference sequence). CDR3 in DNA: TGTGCCAGCAGCCAAGGCTCGGTAAAGCAGTTCTTC. Its translation: CASSQGSVKQFF.

The rearrangement uses TRBV6-6 and TRBJ2-1; D is perhaps TRBD2 (6 bases). Germline V gives CDR1 MNHNY, CDR2 SVGAGI (reference sequence). The ends were cut back, 2 bases at V and 3 bases at J, with 11 bases in the middle. The CDR3 length is 15 residues. As DNA, the CDR3 is TGTGCCAGCAGTTACGGGGTGGAGGGCTACAATGAGCAGTTCTTC. This gives the protein CASSYGVEGYNEQFF.

The chain is built from TRBV7-2 and TRBJ1-1; TRBD1 might be the D (5 bases). The germline V gene has CDR1 SGHTA and CDR2 FQGNSA. The CDR3 covers 16 residues. Trimming took off 4 bases at V and 1 base at J, with 16 bases between the two ends. Here the CDR3 reads CASSSPSGTPNTEAFF. Here the CDR3 DNA reads TGTGCCAGCAGCTCACCCTCCGGGACTCCGAACACTGAAGCTTTCTTT.

The V call is TRBV28, the J call TRBJ1-1; TRBD1 is a possible D gene (6 bases). Germline CDR1 and CDR2: MDHEN and SYDVKM. Deletions cut 6 bases from V and 5 bases from J, with 16 bases between. This CDR3 region has 14 residues. The CDR3, as DNA: TGTGCCAGCAGCTCTACCCCAGGGGAAACTGAAGCTTTCTTT. It specifies CASSSTPGETEAFF. The full variable domain, completed using reference TRBV28 and TRBJ1-1, is DVKVTQSSRYLVKRTGEKVFLECVQDMDHENMFWYRQDPGLGLRLIYFSYDVKMKEKGDIPEGYSVSREKKERFSLILESASTNQTSMYLCASSSTPGETEAFFGQGTRLTVV.

This chain uses TRBV6-6 with TRBJ2-2; 8 nucleotides match TRBD1. Germline V gene sequence: CDR1 MNHNY, CDR2 SVGAGI (reference sequence). The junction had 5 bases not matched to a gene; V was cut back by 6 bases and J by 2 bases. The CDR3 has 15 residues. This CDR3 reads CASSLDRANTGELFF. The DNA of the CDR3 is TGTGCCAGCAGCTTGGACAGGGCAAACACCGGGGAGCTGTTTTTT.

The chain combines TRBV19 with TRBJ1-2, with D perhaps matching TRBD1 (6 bases). The ends were cut back, 4 bases at V and 7 bases at J, with 13 bases in the middle. The CDR3 has 13 amino acids. Germline lookup yields CDR1 LNHDA and CDR2 SQIVND (reference sequence). The CDR3 sequence is CASSKNTGFGYTF. CDR3 DNA: TGTGCCAGTAGTAAAAATACAGGGTTTGGCTACACCTTC.

CDR3 residues: CASSFIEKLGTDTQYF. CDR3 coding DNA: TGTGCCAGCAGCTTCATAGAAAAACTAGGGACAGATACGCAGTATTTT. The chain combines TRBV7-6 with TRBJ2-3, with a weak D call TRBD2 (5 bases). Trimming left V 3 bases short and J 3 bases short, with 16 bases between. The CDR3 consists of 16 residues. Per germline, CDR1 SGHVS and CDR2 FNYEAQ.

V is TRBV5-1 and J is TRBJ2-2; the match to TRBD2 covers 7 bases. The germline gives CDR1 SGHRS, CDR2 YFSETQ. The V segment lost 2 bases and the J segment 3 bases; nucleotides outside the gene matches: 4. This CDR3 has 15 residues. CDR3 bases: TGCGCCAGCAGCTTTAGGGCGGGGGACACCGGGGAGCTGTTTTTT. Amino acid sequence: CASSFRAGDTGELFF.

V and J are TRBV30 and TRBJ1-1, with 7 bases that match TRBD1. J was trimmed by 1 base and V by 4 bases; bases with no gene match: 3. CDR3 size: 13 residues. Germline V gene data show CDR1 as GTSNPN and CDR2 as SVGIG (reference sequence). CDR3 bases: TGTGCCTGGACTAGACAGGGGAACACTGAAGCTTTCTTT. This codes for CAWTRQGNTEAFF.

The rearrangement uses TRBV9 and TRBJ2-7, with TRBD2 identical over 10 bases. The junction had 5 bases not matched to a gene; V was cut back by 3 bases and J by 5 bases. Germline V gene data show CDR1 as SGDLS and CDR2 as YYNGEE. The CDR3 covers 14 residues. The CDR3 DNA sequence: TGTGCCAGCAGCGCCGGGACTAGCGTACACGAGCAGTACTTC. It specifies CASSAGTSVHEQYF.

In its sample, this clone was seen once. The CDR3 protein is CASSLHLAGAEQYF. Written as DNA, the CDR3 is TGTGCCAGCAGTTTACACCTAGCGGGAGCCGAGCAGTACTTC. The chain couples TRBV28 to TRBJ2-7; 10 bases map to TRBD2. Germline V gene sequence: CDR1 MDHEN, CDR2 SYDVKM. The CDR3 has 14 residues. Unmatched junction bases numbered 4, after V lost 2 bases and J lost 6 bases.

The chain is built from TRBV5-5 and TRBJ2-7, with a possible D match to TRBD2 (6 bases). The CDR3 spans 15 residues. V was cut by 2 bases and J by 3 bases, with 15 bases left in between. Per germline, CDR1 SGHKS and CDR2 YYEKEE (reference sequence). The CDR3 DNA is TGTGCCAGCAGCTTTGAATCCGCGGGATACTACGAGCAGTACTTC. This encodes CASSFESAGYYEQYF.

This rearrangement joins TRBV4-3 to TRBJ1-5, with 9 bases that match TRBD1. V lost 4 bases, J lost 5 bases, and 6 bases stayed unmatched. The CDR3 runs 15 residues. The V gene's germline CDR1 is LGHNA and CDR2 YSLEER. The CDR3 DNA reads as TGCGCCAGCAGCCTATCATGGACAGGGGATCAGCCCCAGCATTTT. The encoded protein is CASSLSWTGDQPQHF.

The J gene is TRBJ1-5, the V gene TRBV5-5; unclear D gene. Germline values: CDR1 SGHKS, CDR2 YYEKEE (reference sequence). The CDR3 covers 13 residues. Trimming pared 2 bases from V and 4 bases from J, leaving 7 bases between. The CDR3 bases are TGTGCCAGCAGCTTAGAGCGAAATCAGCCCCAGCATTTT. Its protein is CASSLERNQPQHF.

The chain carries TRBV9 and TRBJ1-1; 9 bases are a match to TRBD1. V shed 0 bases, J shed 6 bases, and the junction held 6 bases outside the gene matches. This CDR3 comprises 15 residues. Germline CDR1 is SGDLS and CDR2 is YYNGEE. The CDR3 sequence: CASSVAGQGNAEAFF. The CDR3 bases are TGTGCCAGCAGCGTAGCGGGACAGGGTAACGCTGAAGCTTTCTTT. Variable domain in full (rest from reference TRBV9 and TRBJ1-1): DSGVTQTPKHLITATGQRVTLRCSPRSGDLSVYWYQQSLDQGLQFLIQYYNGEERAKGNILERFSAQQFPDLHSELNLSSLELGDSALYFCASSVAGQGNAEAFFGQGTRLTVV.

In its sample, this clone was seen a few times. The rearrangement links TRBV27 to TRBJ2-7, with D possibly matching TRBD2 (6 bases). The CDR3 has 15 residues. V dropped 2 bases and J dropped 4 bases, with 15 bases sitting between them. The germline V gene encodes CDR1 MNHEY and CDR2 SMNVEV (reference sequence). CDR3 sequence: CASSLTWGTAYEQYF. The CDR3 DNA follows: TGTGCCAGCAGTTTAACGTGGGGGACTGCTTACGAGCAGTACTTC.